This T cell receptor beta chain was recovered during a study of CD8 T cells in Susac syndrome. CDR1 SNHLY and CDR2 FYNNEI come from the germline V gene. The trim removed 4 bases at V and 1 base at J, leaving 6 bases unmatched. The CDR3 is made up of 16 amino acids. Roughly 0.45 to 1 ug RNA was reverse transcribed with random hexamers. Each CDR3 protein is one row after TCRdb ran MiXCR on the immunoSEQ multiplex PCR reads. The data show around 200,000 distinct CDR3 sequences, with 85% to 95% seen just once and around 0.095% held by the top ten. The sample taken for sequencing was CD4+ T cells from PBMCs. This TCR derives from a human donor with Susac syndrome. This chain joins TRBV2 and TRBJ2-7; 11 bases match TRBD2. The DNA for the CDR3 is TGTGCCAGCAGTGCCCGACTAGCGGGGTTATCCTACGAGCAGTACTTC. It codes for CASSARLAGLSYEQYF.